This T cell receptor (beta chain) was profiled in a study of cytomegalovirus exposure and HLA in healthy donors. Study details: Per a later analysis, the roughly 680 first-cohort and 100 to 150 validation repertoires shared one platform.

Findings of the study overall: The classifier reportedly diagnosed cytomegalovirus status with high specificity and sensitivity.

Notes on this clone: Its antigen is not identified.

The protocol was immunoSEQ multiplex PCR, while the TCRdb copy is restricted to in-frame clones and leaves out a portion. Of around 140,000 clones detected, approximately 89% appear once; the ten largest clones hold around 1.3%. The V gene lost 8 bases and the J gene lost 0 bases, with 13 bases spanning the gap. Germline loops: CDR1 SEHNR, CDR2 FQNEAQ (reference sequence). CDR3 length: 14 residues. The sequenced sample consisted of PBMCs. The sequence came from a young woman in good health and CMV-seronegative. V and J are TRBV7-9 and TRBJ1-1, with D perhaps TRBD1 (5 bases). CDR3 DNA: TGTGCCAGCGCTCCCCTGGGGCTGAACACTGAAGCTTTCTTT. Encoded protein: CASAPLGLNTEAFF.